This is a list of T cell receptor beta chains from one sample in a study of blood T cell repertoires in COVID-19. Clones were sequenced by immunoSEQ multiplex PCR, and TCRdb holds only the in-frame ones, with some missing. This table holds around 80,000 clones, roughly 80% found once. The specimen sequenced was peripheral blood. The receptor set was obtained from a woman of 80 years or more with acute or convalescent COVID-19. Each CDR3 is given with its conserved first and last residue. A D gene is named only where the DNA matches it firmly. Rows may omit the clone size; those that give it use once, few, many or a size class.

TRBV19	NA	TRBJ2-1	NA	TGTGCCAGTAGTAGTACGGGTTTGTCCTACAATGAGCAGTTCTTC	CASSSTGLSYNEQFF
TRBV2	once	TRBJ2-3	TRBD2	TGTGCCAGCAGTAGACTAGCGGGGGGGCCGGGAGATACGCAGTATTTT	CASSRLAGGPGDTQYF
TRBV11-2	NA	TRBJ1-4	NA	TGTGCCAGCAGCTTAGTGTTACAGGGTCCTTCGTCGGAAAAACTGTTTTTT	CASSLVLQGPSSEKLFF
TRBV5-1	NA	TRBJ2-1	NA	TGCGCCAGCAGCTTGGGTTCGGTTAGGCGGGCGCGAAATGAGCAGTTCTTC	CASSLGSVRRARNEQFF
TRBV7-8	NA	TRBJ2-3	NA	TGTGCCAGCAGGGGGACTCGGAGCACAGATACGCAGTATTTT	CASRGTRSTDTQYF
TRBV5-1	NA	TRBJ2-7	NA	TGCGCCAGCAGCTTAACAGGGACCTCCTACGAGCAGTACTTC	CASSLTGTSYEQYF
TRBV5-4	NA	TRBJ1-1	TRBD1	TGTGCCAGCAGCTTGGGACAGGGTATGAACACTGAAGCTTTCTTT	CASSLGQGMNTEAFF
TRBV29-1	NA	TRBJ2-3	TRBD2	TGCAGCGCCAATTGGCGGACTAGCGGGTACACAGATACGCAGTATTTT	CSANWRTSGYTDTQYF
TRBV6-2/TRBV6-3	once	TRBJ1-1	NA	TGTGCCAGCGGTTCAGGGAACACTGAAGCTTTCTTT	CASGSGNTEAFF
TRBV30	NA	TRBJ2-2	TRBD1	TGTGCCTGGAGTGTACCCTACCGGGACAGGGTCCCCCGGGAGCTGTTTTTT	CAWSVPYRDRVPRELFF
TRBV6-2/TRBV6-3	NA	TRBJ2-3	TRBD2	TGTGCCAGCAGTTACATTAGCGGGGGGCCTTCCCGCACAGATACGCAGTATTTT	CASSYISGGPSRTDTQYF
TRBV9	NA	TRBJ1-5	TRBD1	TGTGCCAGCAGTCTTACAGGGGGTTTCCAGCCCCAGCATTTT	CASSLTGGFQPQHF
TRBV27	NA	TRBJ1-5	NA	TGTGCCAGCAGTTTATCGGCGGGGTATAGCAATCAGCCCCAGCATTTT	CASSLSAGYSNQPQHF
TRBV3-1/TRBV3-2	NA	TRBJ2-3	TRBD2	TGTGCCAGCACCCGTAGCGGGGGGGGTGCAGATACGCAGTATTTT	CASTRSGGGADTQYF
TRBV14	NA	TRBJ2-2	NA	TGTGCCAGCAGCCAAGCTAGGCTCGGGGAGCTGTTTTTT	CASSQARLGELFF
TRBV18	few	TRBJ2-1	TRBD1	TGTGCCAGCTCACCACTACCCAAGACAGGGGCGGACAATGAGCAGTTCTTC	CASSPLPKTGADNEQFF
TRBV3-1/TRBV3-2	few	TRBJ1-4	NA	TGTGCCAGCAGCCAAAGGACACTCTCTAATGAAAAACTGTTTTTT	CASSQRTLSNEKLFF
TRBV5-1	few	TRBJ2-1	NA	TGCGCCAGCAGCTTGGCACAGGACGGCTACAATGAGCAGTTCTTC	CASSLAQDGYNEQFF
TRBV7-2	NA	TRBJ1-1	NA	TGTGCCAGCAGCTTTAGAGGGAACACTGAAGCTTTCTTT	CASSFRGNTEAFF
TRBV18	NA	TRBJ1-4	NA	TGTGCCAGCTCACCACAGGGGTTTACTAATGAAAAACTGTTTTTT	CASSPQGFTNEKLFF
TRBV6-5	NA	TRBJ1-6	NA	TGTGCCAGCAGTTTAGGACAGAATTATAATTCACCCCTCCACTTT	CASSLGQNYNSPLHF
TRBV3-1/TRBV3-2	NA	TRBJ1-2	NA	TGTGCCAGCACCAGTGGCGGGGGCTACACCTTC	CASTSGGGYTF
TRBV15	NA	TRBJ2-7	TRBD1	TGTGCCACCAGCCTCGACAGGGGTTCCTACGAGCAGTACTTC	CATSLDRGSYEQYF
TRBV10-2	once	TRBJ1-6	NA	TGCGCCAGCAGTGAGGACGGGAAGTATAATTCACCCCTCCACTTT	CASSEDGKYNSPLHF
TRBV7-9	NA	TRBJ1-3	TRBD1	TGTGCCAGCAGCCCGCACCTGGGACAGGGGGTCGGAAACACCATATATTTT	CASSPHLGQGVGNTIYF
TRBV18	NA	TRBJ1-2	TRBD1	TGTGCCAGCTCACCACCCGACAGGGGAAGGGACTATGGCTACACCTTC	CASSPPDRGRDYGYTF
TRBV11-2	NA	TRBJ2-7	NA	TGTGCCAGCAGTCGCCCGACAGCGACGGTGCAGTACTTC	CASSRPTATVQYF
TRBV11-2	NA	TRBJ1-6	NA	TGTGCCAGCAGCTTTAGGCCAGCAGGCAATTCACCCCTCCACTTT	CASSFRPAGNSPLHF
TRBV7-3	NA	TRBJ1-2	TRBD1	TGTGCCAGCAGCCACTCGACAGGGAAGGGCTACACCTTC	CASSHSTGKGYTF
TRBV19	NA	TRBJ2-1	NA	TGTGCCAGTAGTACCGGACTCATTGAGCAGTTCTTC	CASSTGLIEQFF
TRBV7-9	few	TRBJ2-5	TRBD1	TGTGCCAGCAGCTTAGGCAACAGGGGGCATGGAGAGACCCAGTACTTC	CASSLGNRGHGETQYF
TRBV18	NA	TRBJ2-2	TRBD2	TGTGCCAGCTCACCCCTCCGGCCACTAGCGGGGGGGCCGAACACCGGGGAGCTGTTTTTT	CASSPLRPLAGGPNTGELFF
TRBV14	once	TRBJ1-4	NA	TGTGCCAGCAGCTTAGCAGTCAGCAATGAAAAACTGTTTTTT	CASSLAVSNEKLFF
TRBV5-1	NA	TRBJ1-6	TRBD1	TGCGCCAGCAGCTTGGGACAGGGAATAAATTCACCCCTCCACTTT	CASSLGQGINSPLHF
TRBV7-8	NA	TRBJ1-1	TRBD1	TGTGCCAGCTCTCAGGGGGTGAACACTGAAGCTTTCTTT	CASSQGVNTEAFF
TRBV19	NA	TRBJ1-5	TRBD1	TGTGCCAGTAGTCCCGACAGGGGAGGCAATCAGCCCCAGCATTTT	CASSPDRGGNQPQHF
TRBV5-4	NA	TRBJ1-3	TRBD1	TGTGCCAGCAGCCCGGGGACAGGGATCTCTGGAAACACCATATATTTT	CASSPGTGISGNTIYF
TRBV15	NA	TRBJ1-2	TRBD1	TGTGCCACCAGCACCGGGACAGGGGACGAAGGCTACACCTTC	CATSTGTGDEGYTF
TRBV19	NA	TRBJ1-6	NA	TGTGCCAGTAGTATAGACAACCGCCCAGGGTCCCTCCACTTT	CASSIDNRPGSLHF
TRBV7-9	NA	TRBJ1-6	TRBD1	TGTGCCAGCAGCCAGGGGGCGAATAATTCACCCCTCCACTTT	CASSQGANNSPLHF
TRBV19	NA	TRBJ2-5	NA	TGTGCCAGTAGTATGCCACAGGTCCAAGAGACCCAGTACTTC	CASSMPQVQETQYF
TRBV5-6	NA	TRBJ1-5	NA	TGTGCCAGCAGCAGCTGGGGGCTCCTCAATCAGCCCCAGCATTTT	CASSSWGLLNQPQHF
TRBV7-9	NA	TRBJ2-7	TRBD1	TGTGCCAGCAGCTTAGATCGGACAGGTAATTCCTACGAGCAGTACTTC	CASSLDRTGNSYEQYF
TRBV4-2	once	TRBJ2-1	TRBD2	TGTGCCAGCGCAAGGACTAGCGGGGGGGTTAGCGATGAGCAGTTCTTC	CASARTSGGVSDEQFF
TRBV6-2/TRBV6-3	NA	TRBJ2-2	TRBD1	TGTGCCAGCAGTTACGGCGGGACAGGACATAACACCGGGGAGCTGTTTTTT	CASSYGGTGHNTGELFF
TRBV6-6	NA	TRBJ2-2	NA	TGTGCCAGCAATTCTGGACAGAAGAACACCGGGGAGCTGTTTTTT	CASNSGQKNTGELFF
TRBV2	many	TRBJ1-2	NA	TGTGCCAGCAGAAAAGGAGGGGATACCAACTATGGCTACACCTTC	CASRKGGDTNYGYTF
TRBV10-3	few	TRBJ2-3	TRBD2	TGTGCCATCAGATCACTAGCGGGGGACACAGATACGCAGTATTTT	CAIRSLAGDTDTQYF
TRBV6-5	few	TRBJ1-5	TRBD1	TGTGCCAGCAGAGCCGGGACAGGGGAAAATCAGCCCCAGCATTTT	CASRAGTGENQPQHF
TRBV7-6	NA	TRBJ1-5	NA	TGTGCCAGCAGCCCCCGGTCGGGTCAGCCCCAGCATTTT	CASSPRSGQPQHF
TRBV6-6	NA	TRBJ2-3	TRBD2	TGTGCCAGCAGTCCCGGGACTAGCGGGGGGCCCACAGATACGCAGTATTTT	CASSPGTSGGPTDTQYF